This is a list of T cell receptor beta chains from one sample in a study of blood T cell repertoires in COVID-19. TCRdb keeps only in-frame clones here, not all; method: immunoSEQ multiplex PCR. The table lists about 360,000 clones, around nine tenths of them singletons. Sample: peripheral blood. The receptors here all came from a human donor in a cohort sampled during active COVID-19. The CDR3 runs from the conserved cysteine through the conserved F or W. A D gene is named only where the DNA matches it firmly. Where a row states a size, it is once, few, many or the class of an expanded clone; other rows omit it.

>-|-|TRBJ2-5|14|TRBV5-1
TGCGCCAGCAGCCCACTGGGCAATCAAGAGACCCAGTACTTC
CASSPLGNQETQYF
>-|once|TRBJ1-3|15|TRBV4-1
TGCGCCAGCAGCCCTTTAAACTCAGGGGTAAACACCATATATTTT
CASSPLNSGVNTIYF
>-|-|TRBJ1-2|15|TRBV19
TGTGCCAGTAGTATAGACCCGACAGTGCTTGGCGGCTACACCTTC
CASSIDPTVLGGYTF
>-|-|TRBJ1-2|15|TRBV4-2
TGTGCCAGCAGCCAAGTGAGTTCTTCTAACTATGGCTACACCTTC
CASSQVSSSNYGYTF
>TRBD1|-|TRBJ2-7|16|TRBV15
TGTGCCACCAGCAGAGAGCGCCGGGACAGAGGCTACGAGCAGTACTTC
CATSRERRDRGYEQYF
>TRBD2|-|TRBJ2-1|16|TRBV30
TGTGCCTGGAGTGTACCGACTAGCGGGGGGAACAATGAGCAGTTCTTC
CAWSVPTSGGNNEQFF
>-|-|TRBJ2-4|16|TRBV25-1
TGTGCCAGCAGTGAAAGGAACAGGCCCTCTGGGGACATTCAGTACTTC
CASSERNRPSGDIQYF
>TRBD2|-|TRBJ2-5|15|TRBV19
TGTGCCAGTAGTATGGAAACTAGCGGCCAAGAGACCCAGTACTTC
CASSMETSGQETQYF
>-|-|TRBJ2-3|13|TRBV1
TGCACCGGGTCGGACAGGGGAACAGATACGCAGTATTTT
CTGSDRGTDTQYF
>-|-|TRBJ1-3|15|TRBV30
TGTGCCTGGAGCTTAACAGGAGACTCTGGAAACACCATATATTTT
CAWSLTGDSGNTIYF
>TRBD2|once|TRBJ2-5|15|TRBV5-6
TGTGCCAGCAGCTTGGGCGCTTCGGGGGGAAAGACCCAGTACTTC
CASSLGASGGKTQYF
>TRBD2|-|TRBJ2-7|15|TRBV5-1
TGCGCCAGCAGCGGCCCGACTAGCGGAACCTACGAGCAGTACTTC
CASSGPTSGTYEQYF
>-|once|TRBJ1-1|11|TRBV12-3/TRBV12-4
TGTGCCAGCAAAGGACAACGTCAGGCTTTCTTT
CASKGQRQAFF
>-|-|TRBJ1-3|15|TRBV5-1
TGCGCCAGCAGCATGACAGGTCTCAAGGGAAACACCATATATTTT
CASSMTGLKGNTIYF
>-|once|TRBJ2-5|12|TRBV2
TGTGCCAGCCGGGGGGACAAAGAGACCCAGTACTTC
CASRGDKETQYF
>TRBD1|-|TRBJ2-7|18|TRBV4-1
TGCGCCAGCAGCCAAGGTATCCTCCGGGACAGGGCCTCCTACGAGCAGTACTTC
CASSQGILRDRASYEQYF
>-|-|TRBJ2-1|12|TRBV10-1
TGCGCCAGCAGTGAGGGGACACTTGAGCAGTTCTTC
CASSEGTLEQFF
>TRBD1|-|TRBJ2-3|15|TRBV5-1
TGCGCCAGCAGCGTCAGGGGGCTCGACACAGATACGCAGTATTTT
CASSVRGLDTDTQYF
>-|-|TRBJ1-3|15|TRBV3-1/TRBV3-2
TGTGCCAGCAGCCAAGAGTACACTACTGGAAACACCATATATTTT
CASSQEYTTGNTIYF
>TRBD1|-|TRBJ2-7|14|TRBV5-1
TGCGCCAGCAGCTTCGGGCAGGGGGCGGGCGAGCAGTACTTC
CASSFGQGAGEQYF
>-|few|TRBJ1-6|13|TRBV5-1
TGCGCCAGCAGCATGGACACCGATTCACCCCTCCACTTT
CASSMDTDSPLHF
>-|-|TRBJ1-2|13|TRBV28
TGTGCCAGCACCCTCCCTGGGCTCTATGGCTACACCTTC
CASTLPGLYGYTF
>TRBD2|-|TRBJ2-1|15|TRBV6-5
TGTGCCAGCAGGCTATTACTAGCGGGAAAACATGAGCAGTTCTTC
CASRLLLAGKHEQFF
>-|-|TRBJ1-1|15|TRBV5-6
TGTGCCAGCAGCTTGGTACAGGCTCAAAACACTGAAGCTTTCTTT
CASSLVQAQNTEAFF
>-|-|TRBJ1-5|20|TRBV7-8
TGTGCCAGCAGCTTAGCTTGGGCGGCAGACAGCTTTTATAGCAATCAGCCCCAGCATTTT
CASSLAWAADSFYSNQPQHF
>-|-|TRBJ1-1|15|TRBV3-1/TRBV3-2
TGTGCCAGCAGCCAAGCCGACAGGATGAACACTGAAGCTTTCTTT
CASSQADRMNTEAFF
>-|-|TRBJ1-2|16|TRBV4-1
TGCGCCAGCAGCCAAGATCGGGCGGACTATAACTATGGCTACACCTTC
CASSQDRADYNYGYTF
>TRBD1|-|TRBJ2-7|14|TRBV5-6
TGTGCCAGCAGCTCGATGGGACAGAATTACGAGCAGTACTTC
CASSSMGQNYEQYF
>-|-|TRBJ2-1|13|TRBV2
TGTGCCACCAATGACGCGGGGCACAATGAGCAGTTCTTC
CATNDAGHNEQFF
>TRBD1|-|TRBJ1-5|17|TRBV27
TGTGCCAGCAGTTCCGGGACAGGGGGCTGGGGCAATCAGCCCCAGCATTTT
CASSSGTGGWGNQPQHF
>TRBD2|-|TRBJ2-2|16|TRBV19
TGTGCCATTGGGACTAGCGGCCCCCTGGTCACCGGGGAGCTGTTTTTT
CAIGTSGPLVTGELFF
>-|-|TRBJ2-7|16|TRBV13
TGTGCCAGCAGCTCCATATACAGGGGGGGAACCTACGAGCAGTACTTC
CASSSIYRGGTYEQYF
>-|-|TRBJ2-7|13|TRBV6-5
TGTGCCAGCACTACCAGTGGGCAGTACGAGCAGTACTTC
CASTTSGQYEQYF
>TRBD2|-|TRBJ2-2|15|TRBV9
TGTGCCAGCAGCGTTGGGGGAGGGCCTGGCGGGGAGCTGTTTTTT
CASSVGGGPGGELFF
>-|-|TRBJ1-2|15|TRBV19
TGTGCCAGTAGTCCCCCTTGGGGGGGACGGTATGGCTACACCTTC
CASSPPWGGRYGYTF
>TRBD2|-|TRBJ2-7|14|TRBV27
TGTGCCAAGCAGGGTAGCGGGAGGATAGGCGAGCAGTACTTC
CAKQGSGRIGEQYF
>TRBD1|-|TRBJ2-2|15|TRBV7-6
TGTGCCAGCAGCCGGGGACAGACGAACACCGGGGAGCTGTTTTTT
CASSRGQTNTGELFF
>-|-|TRBJ2-1|15|TRBV27
TGTGCCAGCAGTAGCCCTCCGGCCGGGAAATCCAAGCAGTTCTTC
CASSSPPAGKSKQFF
>-|-|TRBJ1-3|13|TRBV24-1
TGTGCCACCAGGGGCCCTTCTGGAAACACCATATATTTT
CATRGPSGNTIYF
>-|-|TRBJ1-4|14|TRBV5-1
TGCGCCAGCAGCCAAGGGGCAAAAAATGAAAAACTGTTTTTT
CASSQGAKNEKLFF
>TRBD1|-|TRBJ2-3|13|TRBV12-3/TRBV12-4
TGTGCCAGCAGCCAGACAGGGACAGATACGCAGTATTTT
CASSQTGTDTQYF